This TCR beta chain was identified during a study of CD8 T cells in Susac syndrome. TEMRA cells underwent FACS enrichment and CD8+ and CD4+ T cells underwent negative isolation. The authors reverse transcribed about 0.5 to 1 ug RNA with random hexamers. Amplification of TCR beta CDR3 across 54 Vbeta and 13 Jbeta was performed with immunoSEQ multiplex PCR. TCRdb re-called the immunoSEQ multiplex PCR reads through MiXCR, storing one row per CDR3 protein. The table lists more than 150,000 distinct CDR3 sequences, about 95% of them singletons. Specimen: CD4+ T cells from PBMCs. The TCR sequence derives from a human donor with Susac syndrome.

The CDR3 spells CASSVAESAIQYF. CDR3 sequence (DNA): TGTGCCAGCAGCGTAGCTGAATCAGCCATTCAGTACTTC. The genes are TRBV9 and TRBJ2-4; the D is unclear. The V end lost 0 bases, the J end lost 9 bases, and 10 bases lay between the germline ends. Germline CDR1 reads SGDLS; CDR2 reads YYNGEE. This CDR3 has 13 amino acids.